This T cell receptor (beta chain) was found in a study of T cell repertoires in cytomegalovirus infection. Overall study: Alongside well-studied HLA-B-restricted CMV epitopes, recently identified HLA-C-restricted CMV epitopes were also used.

From germline, CDR1 is ENHRY and CDR2 SYGVKD. The CDR3 totals 14 residues. The trim removed 4 bases at V and 8 bases at J, leaving 4 bases unmatched. The table lists this clonotype with a few counts. Its antigen remains unidentified. MiXCR, run by TCRdb on the reads, gives a single entry per CDR3 protein. This repertoire shows some 920,000 distinct CDR3 sequences, more than 25% found once; its top ten account for about an eighth. Study-level results: Dominating the ex vivo response were TCR beta clonotypes that were CMV-specific and HLA-C-restricted. Cumulative frequency of public TCR beta families picked out carriers of CMV plus the relevant HLA.

Sequencing used cultured CD8+ T cells from PBMCs, obtained from culture after CMV antigen stimulation. The receptor comes from a human donor in good health (CMV status not recorded). Some clones in this sample may be carry-over from other donors' samples. The chain carries TRBV10-3 and TRBJ2-4, with TRBD1 matching 11 bases. The CDR3 region has the DNA TGTGCCATCAGTGGTCCGGGACAGGGGGACATTCAGTACTTC. Its translation: CAISGPGQGDIQYF.